The clone carrying this TCR beta chain was seen only a few times. Its antigen remains unidentified. This record belongs to a study of T cell repertoires and leukemia-associated antigens. Study background: Effective reads per sample ranged from about 3 to 5.0 million. The study's findings and limits: The four groups had similar numbers of Vbeta, Jbeta genes and CDR3s.

Trimming left V 2 bases short and J 0 bases short, with 16 bases between. Germline V lookup: CDR1 MGHDK, CDR2 SYGVNS. This CDR3 region has 17 residues. TCRdb itself ran the 5' RACE reads through MiXCR, one entry per CDR3 protein. The sample includes around 12,000 distinct CDR3 sequences, about 38% of them seen just once. Before use, CD3+ T cells rested overnight in serum-free medium. This clonotype was obtained from a female donor in good health. The sequenced material came from CD3+ T cells sorted from blood and cultured. The chain is built from TRBV25-1 and TRBJ2-5; D is possibly TRBD2 (6 bases). This CDR3 is CASSEASGGPYQETQYF. The CDR3 nucleotides read TGTGCCAGCAGTGAAGCCAGCGGAGGGCCTTACCAAGAGACCCAGTACTTC. Combining the CDR3 with reference TRBV25-1 and TRBJ2-5 gives the whole variable domain EADIYQTPRYLVIGTGKKITLECSQTMGHDKMYWYQQDPGMELHLIHYSYGVNSTEKGDLSSESTVSRIRTEHFPLTLESARPSHTSQYLCASSEASGGPYQETQYFGPGTRLLVL.